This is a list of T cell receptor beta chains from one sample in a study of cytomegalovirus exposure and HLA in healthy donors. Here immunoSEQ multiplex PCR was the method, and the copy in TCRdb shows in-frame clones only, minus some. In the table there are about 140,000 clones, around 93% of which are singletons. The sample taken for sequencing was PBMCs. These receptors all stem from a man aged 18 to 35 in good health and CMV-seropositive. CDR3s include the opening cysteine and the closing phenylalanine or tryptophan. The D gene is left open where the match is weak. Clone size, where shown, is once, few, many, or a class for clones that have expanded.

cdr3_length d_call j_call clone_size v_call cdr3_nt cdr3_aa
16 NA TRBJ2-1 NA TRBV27 TGTGCCAGCAGTTTTGGCGGGACAGCTGGGATCCATGAGCAGTTCTTC CASSFGGTAGIHEQFF
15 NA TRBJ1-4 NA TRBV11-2 TGTGCCAGCAGCCCAGGGCCGGCGAGGAATGAAAAACTGTTTTTT CASSPGPARNEKLFF
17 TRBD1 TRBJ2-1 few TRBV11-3 TGTGCCAGCAGCTTAGATCTGGGACAGGGGTTATACAATGAGCAGTTCTTC CASSLDLGQGLYNEQFF
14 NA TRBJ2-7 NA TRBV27 TGTGCCAGCAGTGCGGCTCCAAGGCCTGTCGAGCAGTACTTC CASSAAPRPVEQYF
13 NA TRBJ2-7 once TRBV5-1 TGCGCCAGCAGCCCTGACAGTAACTACGAGCAGTACTTC CASSPDSNYEQYF
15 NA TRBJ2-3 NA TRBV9 TGTGCCAGCAGCGCCAGGGGATCTAGCACAGATACGCAGTATTTT CASSARGSSTDTQYF
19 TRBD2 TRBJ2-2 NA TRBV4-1 TGCGCCAGCAGCCAAGAGGGACTAGCGGGAGGGCTTAACACCGGGGAGCTGTTTTTT CASSQEGLAGGLNTGELFF
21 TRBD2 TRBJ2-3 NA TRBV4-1 TGCGCCAGCAGCCACTCCCCCCCCAGTCCTAGCGGGAGCGGGGGCACAGATACGCAGTATTTT CASSHSPPSPSGSGGTDTQYF
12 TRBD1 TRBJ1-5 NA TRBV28 TGTGCCAGCAATGACAGGGCTCAGCCCCAGCATTTT CASNDRAQPQHF
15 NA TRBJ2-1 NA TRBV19 TGTGCCAGTAGTTCGTGGGGAGGATCTCACAATGAGCAGTTCTTC CASSSWGGSHNEQFF
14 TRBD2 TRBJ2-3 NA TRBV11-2 TGTGCCAGCAGACTAGCGGGAGGCACAGATACGCAGTATTTT CASRLAGGTDTQYF
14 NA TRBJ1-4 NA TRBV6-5 TGTGCCAGCAGTTACGGTCCAGGGCGGGAAAAACTGTTTTTT CASSYGPGREKLFF
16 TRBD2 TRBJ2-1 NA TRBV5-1 TGCGCCAGCAGCTTGGTTAGTAGCGGGATTGGGGATGAGCAGTTCTTC CASSLVSSGIGDEQFF
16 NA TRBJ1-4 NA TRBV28 TGTGCCAGCACACTACAGGGTTCGGCAACTAATGAAAAACTGTTTTTT CASTLQGSATNEKLFF
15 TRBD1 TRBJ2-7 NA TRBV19 TGTGCCAGTAGTACGGGGACAGCCTTTGGGGGCGAGCAGTACTTC CASSTGTAFGGEQYF
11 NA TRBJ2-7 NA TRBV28 TGTGCCAGCAGTCCCCACTACGAGCAGTACTTC CASSPHYEQYF
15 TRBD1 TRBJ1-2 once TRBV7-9 TGTGCCAGCAGCTCAGAACATGGGACAGCCGATGGCTACACCTTC CASSSEHGTADGYTF
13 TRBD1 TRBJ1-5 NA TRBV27 TGTGCCAGCAGACAGGGGGCCCATCAGCCCCAGCATTTT CASRQGAHQPQHF
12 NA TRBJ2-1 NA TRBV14 TGTGCCAGCAGCCGAACTGGACTTCTGCGGATCTTC CASSRTGLLRIF
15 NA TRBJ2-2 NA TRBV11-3 TGTGCCAGCAGCCGAAGTACAGGGTTCGGCGGGGAGCTGTTTTTT CASSRSTGFGGELFF
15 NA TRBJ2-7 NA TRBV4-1 TGCGCCAGCAGCCAAGCAGGCCGGTTCTCCGACGAGCAGTACTTC CASSQAGRFSDEQYF
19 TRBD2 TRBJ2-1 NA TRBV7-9 TGTGCCAGCAGCTCGGGACTAGCGGGAGCGCTTTTCTCCTACAATGAGCAGTTCTTC CASSSGLAGALFSYNEQFF
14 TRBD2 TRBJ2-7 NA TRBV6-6 TGTGCCAGCAACACCGCCGGACTAGCGCTTAAGCAGTACTTC CASNTAGLALKQYF
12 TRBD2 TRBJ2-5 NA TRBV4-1 TGCGCCAGCAGCCGGGAGGGTCGGACCCAGTACTTC CASSREGRTQYF
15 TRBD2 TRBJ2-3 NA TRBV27 TGTGCCAGCAGTTTAGGGGGAGGGCCGGTAGATACGCAGTATTTT CASSLGGGPVDTQYF
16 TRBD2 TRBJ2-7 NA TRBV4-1 TGCGCCAGCAGCCCCCGCGGGCTAGCGGGGTCCTACGAGCAGTACTTC CASSPRGLAGSYEQYF
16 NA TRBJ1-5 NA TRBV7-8 TGTGCCAGCAGCTCAGGCGTTGCGGGCGACAATCAGCCCCAGCATTTT CASSSGVAGDNQPQHF
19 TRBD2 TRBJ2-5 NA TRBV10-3 TGTGCCATCAGTGAGTCCCCGAGGACTAGCGGGAGGATAGGGGAGACCCAGTACTTC CAISESPRTSGRIGETQYF
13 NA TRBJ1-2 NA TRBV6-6 TGTGCCAGCAGCCGGGACACAAACTATGGCTACACCTTC CASSRDTNYGYTF
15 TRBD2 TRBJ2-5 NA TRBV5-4 TGTGCCAGCAGCGCGACTAGCGGGAGGGAAGAGACCCAGTACTTC CASSATSGREETQYF
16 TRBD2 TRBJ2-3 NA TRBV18 TGTGCCAGCTCCCCGATGACTAGCGGGAGCTCAGATACGCAGTATTTT CASSPMTSGSSDTQYF
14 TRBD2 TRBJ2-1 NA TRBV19 TGTGCCAGTAAAGGACTAGCGGGAGACAATGAGCAGTTCTTC CASKGLAGDNEQFF
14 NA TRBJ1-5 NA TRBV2 TGTGCCAGCAGTCCACAGGGAGCTAATCAGCCCCAGCATTTT CASSPQGANQPQHF
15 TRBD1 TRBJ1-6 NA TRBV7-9 TGTGCCAGCAGCTGGAGGGACAGGGTTTATTCACCCCTCCACTTT CASSWRDRVYSPLHF
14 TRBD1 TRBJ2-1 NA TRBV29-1 TGCAGCGTTGGGGACAGGAGCTCCTACAATGAGCAGTTCTTC CSVGDRSSYNEQFF
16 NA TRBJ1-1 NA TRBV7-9 TGTGCCAGCAGTCCCCCCGTTCAGGGCCTGAACACTGAAGCTTTCTTT CASSPPVQGLNTEAFF
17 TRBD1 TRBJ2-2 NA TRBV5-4 TGTGCCAGCAGCGTGCCCCCGGGACAGCCTAACACCGGGGAGCTGTTTTTT CASSVPPGQPNTGELFF
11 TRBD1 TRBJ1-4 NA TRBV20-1 TGCAGTGCTAAGGACAGGGAAAAACTGTTTTTT CSAKDREKLFF
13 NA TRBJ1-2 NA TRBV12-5 TGTGCTAGTGGTTTAGACAGAGGCTATGGCTACACCTTC CASGLDRGYGYTF
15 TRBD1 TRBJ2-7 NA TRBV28 TGTGCCAGCAGCATCGGACAGGGGACCTACTACGAGCAGTACTTC CASSIGQGTYYEQYF
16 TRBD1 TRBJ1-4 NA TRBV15 TGTGCCACCAGCAGAGATAACGACAGGGGTGGTGAAAAACTGTTTTTT CATSRDNDRGGEKLFF
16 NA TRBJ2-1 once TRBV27 TGTGCCAGCAGTTTAAGTTCGGGAGTTAGGATCTATGAGCAGTTCTTC CASSLSSGVRIYEQFF
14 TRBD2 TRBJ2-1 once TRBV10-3 TGTGCCATCAGTCCGGGACTAGCTCACAATGAGCAGTTCTTC CAISPGLAHNEQFF
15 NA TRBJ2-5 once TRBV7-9 TGTGCCAGCAGCCTAGACCTAGCGAGCCAAGAGACCCAGTACTTC CASSLDLASQETQYF
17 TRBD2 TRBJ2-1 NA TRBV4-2 TGTGCCAGCAGCCAAGAACCGTCACGCGGGAGGGCCGATGAGCAGTTCTTC CASSQEPSRGRADEQFF
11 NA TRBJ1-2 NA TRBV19 TGTGCCGGAAGGGACATCTATGGCTACACCTTC CAGRDIYGYTF
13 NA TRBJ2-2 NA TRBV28 TGTGCCAGCAGCCCGGGGAGGACCGGGGAGCTGTTTTTT CASSPGRTGELFF
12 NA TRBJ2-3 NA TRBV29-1 TGCAGTGCAGGAGGGTCTGTGGATACGCAGTATTTT CSAGGSVDTQYF
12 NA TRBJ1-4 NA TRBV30 TGTGCCTGGATGGGGGCTGACGAAAAACTGTTTTTT CAWMGADEKLFF
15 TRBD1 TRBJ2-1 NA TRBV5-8 TGTGCCAGCAGCTCGGCCCGGACAGGAGAAGCGGTATCGCTCTTC CASSSARTGEAVSLF
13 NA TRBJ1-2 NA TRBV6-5 TGTGCCAGCAGCTTCCGGGACTCGCGGGGCTACACCTTC CASSFRDSRGYTF
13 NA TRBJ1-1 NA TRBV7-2 TGTGCCAGCCGCCTAGAGGGAGGCACTGAAGCTTTCTTT CASRLEGGTEAFF
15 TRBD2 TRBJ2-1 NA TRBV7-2 TGTGCCAGCAGTGGCAGCGGGAACCTTTACAATGAGCAGTTCTTC CASSGSGNLYNEQFF
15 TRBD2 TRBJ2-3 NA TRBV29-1 TGCAGCGTGAGAGGACTAGCGGGAAGAACAGATACGCAGTATTTT CSVRGLAGRTDTQYF
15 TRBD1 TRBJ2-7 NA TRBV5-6 TGTGCCAGCAGCTCAACCGGGACAGGGACCTACGAGCAGTACTTC CASSSTGTGTYEQYF
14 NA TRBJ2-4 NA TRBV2 TGTGCCAGCAGTGAACGGGTTGTCAAAAACATTCAGTACTTC CASSERVVKNIQYF